The present TCR beta chain was sequenced within a study of T-cell memory formation after mild COVID-19. Findings of the study overall: Clones that shrank (day 15 to 85) were balanced CD4/CD8, whereas later expanders leaned CD4+.

TCRdb analysed the 5' RACE reads with MiXCR anew, one entry per CDR3 protein. The sample includes around 400,000 distinct CDR3 sequences, roughly a quarter of them seen just once. Remarks on this clonotype: Antigen unknown.

Input material: PBMCs or a T cell subset sorted from them (not recorded which). The sequence was collected from an adult woman who had mild COVID-19 (a few samples of this study predate the infection). Cell type and time point are not known.

CDR3 residues: CASSLSGWGETQYF. The CDR3 DNA reads TGTGCCAGCAGCTTAAGTGGTTGGGGAGAGACCCAGTACTTC. The chain employs TRBV7-3 and TRBJ2-5; D not resolved. Deletions cut 1 base from V and 4 bases from J, with 10 bases between. The CDR3 has 14 residues. Germline CDR1 and CDR2: SGHTA and FQGTGA.